Here is one T cell receptor beta chain with its context. Antigen unknown. These data belong to a study of identical twins. General study results and limits: Models predicted less out-of-frame TCR alpha sharing in monozygotic twins than was found. Reduced insertions were recorded for abundant cord blood beta clonotypes, with no such pattern in memory repertoires.

Template switching added a universal primer site; cDNA carried unique molecular identifiers. TCRdb analysed the 5' RACE reads with MiXCR anew, one entry per CDR3 protein. The top ten clones hold approximately 5.1% of a sample with more than 200,000 distinct CDR3 sequences, over 8% of them seen once. This CDR3 spans 12 amino acids. Specimen: memory (CD45RO+) T cells sorted from blood. The rearrangement joins TRBV21-1 to TRBJ2-7; the D call TRBD2 from the table was never checked on the DNA. TRBV21-1 is classified as a pseudogene. This receptor was taken from a woman between 18 and 29 years old in good health. The CDR3 DNA is TGTGCCAGCAGCGGACTTTCCTACGAGCAGTACTTC. Its protein is CASSGLSYEQYF.